This T cell receptor beta chain was found in a study of spatial heterogeneity in lung cancer. The CDR3 spans 15 residues. V was clipped by 2 bases and J by 0 bases, with 8 bases between them. CDR1 and CDR2 from the germline V gene are KGHSH and LQKENI. Time point in this sample: sample taken at primary tumor resection. Study outcomes and limitations: Tumor mutation count correlated with how many alpha and beta TCRs expanded intratumorally.

The sample holds many counts of this clonotype. Its antigen is unidentified. This beta chain is an off-target read within a library intended for alpha chains, so its frequency means little. TCRdb fed the 5' RACE reads into MiXCR, producing one record per CDR3 protein. The profile shows about 9,500 distinct CDR3 sequences, 14% of them singletons. The TCR was taken from a male donor with early-stage non-small cell lung cancer. The chain recombines TRBV18 with TRBJ2-1; D gene uncertain. Here the sequenced sample was lung tumor tissue, taken at surgery. This chain's CDR3 is CASSPFTVSYNEQFF. The CDR3 DNA follows: TGTGCCAGCTCACCATTCACAGTCTCCTACAATGAGCAGTTCTTC.